The 7 T cell receptor beta chains in this list originate from one sample, sequenced in a study of beta chain features in type 1 diabetes. Notes on the study in general: Moderate but significant shortening of TCRB CDR3s was recorded in all four CD4+ subsets from Type 1 diabetes patients.

For these TCRs, the target antigens are not known. Investigators reverse transcribed all isolated RNA, so they sequenced expressed TCRB transcripts. Repertoires were generated with immunoSEQ multiplex PCR, while TCRdb's copy carries only in-frame clones and drops some. This sample has a few hundred thousand clones, with roughly 24% found just once. Sequencing used naive CD4+ T cells from blood. All receptors derive from a woman under 40 with type 1 diabetes.

This clone was counted a few times. The rearrangement joins TRBV30 to TRBJ1-1, with no clear D. Germline CDR1 and CDR2: GTSNPN and SVGIG (reference sequence). The CDR3 contains 14 residues. The ends were cut back, 1 base at V and 2 bases at J, with 11 bases in the middle. The CDR3 nucleotides are TGTGCCTGGAGTGGGGCAGCTACAAACACTGAAGCTTTCTTT. Translated: CAWSGAATNTEAFF.

This clone was counted a few times. The J gene is TRBJ2-5, the V gene TRBV5-1; tentatively, D is TRBD1 (5 bases). Trimming took off 0 bases at V and 4 bases at J, with 16 bases between the two ends. The germline CDR1 and CDR2 sequences are SGHRS and YFSETQ. This CDR3 is built from 16 residues. The CDR3 coding sequence is TGCGCCAGCAGCTTGGGGGGCGCCCGGATAAGAGAGACCCAGTACTTC. Translation gives CASSLGGARIRETQYF.

The V gene is TRBV9, the J gene TRBJ1-2, with D possibly matching TRBD1 (6 bases). Germline CDR1 SGDLS, CDR2 YYNGEE. The ends were cut back, 3 bases at V and 8 bases at J, with 14 bases in the middle. The CDR3 is 13 residues long. The CDR3 here is CASSEIGQWGYTF. CDR3 coding DNA: TGTGCCAGCAGCGAAATTGGACAGTGGGGCTACACCTTC. The variable domain in full, completed from reference TRBV9 and TRBJ1-2, reads DSGVTQTPKHLITATGQRVTLRCSPRSGDLSVYWYQQSLDQGLQFLIQYYNGEERAKGNILERFSAQQFPDLHSELNLSSLELGDSALYFCASSEIGQWGYTFGSGTRLTVV.

This clone has more than one count but fewer than ten. The genes are TRBV27 and TRBJ2-1, with D possibly TRBD2 on 5 matching bases. Germline V gene sequence: CDR1 MNHEY, CDR2 SMNVEV (reference sequence). V was pared by 5 bases and J by 0 bases, with 11 bases between. CDR3 size: 15 residues. The CDR3: CASSRSASSYNEQFF. CDR3 in DNA: TGTGCCAGCAGTCGTAGCGCTAGCTCCTACAATGAGCAGTTCTTC.

This clone was recorded a few times. The V gene is TRBV5-1, the J gene TRBJ1-4; the match to TRBD1 covers 7 bases. Germline CDR1 and CDR2: SGHRS and YFSETQ. The CDR3 extends over 14 amino acids. Trimming removed 1 base from V and 10 bases from J; junction bases left unmatched: 7. CDR3 sequence reads: CASSLSQGGAKLFF. In nucleotides, the CDR3 is TGCGCCAGCAGCTTGTCCCAGGGGGGCGCAAAACTGTTTTTT.

The chain joins TRBV25-1 to TRBJ1-4; D might be TRBD1 (6 bases). CDR3 length: 14 amino acids. Trimming left V 4 bases short and J 5 bases short, with 11 bases between. CDR1 MGHDK and CDR2 SYGVNS come from the germline V gene. The CDR3, as DNA: TGTGCCAGCAGTGCCCCGGACAGAAATGAAAAACTGTTTTTT. It encodes CASSAPDRNEKLFF.

This clone has just a few counts. V usage is TRBV9 and J usage is TRBJ2-5; 14 bases agree with TRBD2. The trim removed 3 bases at V and 4 bases at J, leaving 2 bases unmatched. Germline V gene data show CDR1 as SGDLS and CDR2 as YYNGEE. The CDR3 totals 15 residues. CDR3 in amino acids: CASSEGLAGAETQYF. The CDR3, as DNA: TGTGCCAGCAGCGAGGGACTAGCGGGAGCAGAGACCCAGTACTTC.